Listed here are 17 T cell receptor beta chains from one sample, sequenced in a study of Graves' ophthalmopathy and Graves' hyperthyroidism. The authors amplified TCR beta CDR3 regions from RNA transcripts. Second-round multiplex PCR followed a first-round RT-PCR using HTBI primers. MiXCR was run by TCRdb on the multiplex PCR reads, yielding one entry per CDR3 protein. The table records about 1.2 million distinct CDR3 sequences, less than 45% of them present only once. Sequenced sample: peripheral blood or thyroid tissue (not recorded which). The receptors stem from an adult man with Graves' hyperthyroidism.

In the case of this clonotype: The CDR3 does not end in the conserved phenylalanine or tryptophan, so this is likely a read error. The chain recombines TRBV29-1 with TRBJ1-2; D is perhaps TRBD1 (5 bases). Trimming pared 8 bases from V and 6 bases from J, leaving 19 bases between. The germline CDR1 and CDR2 sequences are SQVTM and ANQGSEA. The CDR3 is 13 amino acids. CDR3 nucleotide sequence: TGCAGCTTGGAGTACGGGGGTACGAATGGCTACACCCTC. Residues: CSLEYGGTNGYTL.

The chain uses TRBV20-1 and TRBJ1-1, with no clear D. The CDR3 is 11 residues long. The V gene's germline CDR1 is DFQATT and CDR2 SNEGSKA (reference sequence). V was shortened by 6 bases and J by 6 bases, with 11 bases between the two germline ends. CDR3 loop: CSAGWLSEAFF. The CDR3 nucleotides are TGCAGTGCAGGCTGGCTCTCTGAAGCTTTCTTT.

This rearrangement joins TRBV10-3 to TRBJ2-2, with a possible D match to TRBD2 (6 bases). The CDR3 spans 14 residues. Germline values: CDR1 ENHRY, CDR2 SYGVKD. V was clipped by 10 bases and J by 4 bases, with 16 bases between them. CDR3 amino acids: CASRVAGSTGELFF. In DNA, the CDR3 is TGTGCCAGCAGGGTGGCGGGGAGCACCGGGGAGCTGTTTTTT.

This clonotype has at least ten counts. The chain recombines TRBV15 with TRBJ1-4; D is unresolved. Trimming removed 1 base at V and 8 bases at J, with 8 bases between. Germline V gene data show CDR1 as LNHNV and CDR2 as YYDKDF (reference sequence). The length of the CDR3 is 13 residues. CDR3 DNA sequence: TGTGCCACCAGCAGAGCTCGCAAGGAAAAACTGTTTTTT. Protein: CATSRARKEKLFF.

In its sample, this clonotype was seen many times. This sequence joins TRBV7-2 and TRBJ1-4; 7 bases fit TRBD1. CDR1 is SGHTA and CDR2 is FQGNSA in the germline V gene. This CDR3 is built from 15 residues. The trim removed 4 bases at V and 5 bases at J, leaving 7 bases unmatched. This CDR3 reads CASSYGGQPNEKLFF. CDR3 DNA sequence: TGTGCCAGCAGCTACGGGGGACAGCCGAATGAAAAACTGTTTTTT.

This chain connects TRBV24-1 to TRBJ2-5; 7 nucleotides align to TRBD1. The trim removed 4 bases at V and 4 bases at J, leaving 8 bases unmatched. This CDR3 comprises 15 residues. CDR1 and CDR2 from the germline V gene are KGHDR and SFDVKD. The DNA for the CDR3 is TGTGCCACCAGTGACCGACAGGGTTTTCGAGAGACCCAGTACTTC. Its translation: CATSDRQGFRETQYF.

This clonotype was picked up many times. At one end, the junction sequence differs from germline, possibly due to a read error. The chain carries TRBV5-1 and TRBJ2-7; D might be TRBD1 or TRBD2, each matching 5 bases. Germline CDR1 SGHRS, CDR2 YFSETQ. The CDR3 is 15 residues long. CDR3 sequence reads: CASSLVAGSSFEQYF. In DNA, the CDR3 is TGCGCCAGCAGCTTGGTGGCAGGGAGCTCCTTCGAGCAGTACTTC. The entire variable domain, with the rest obtained from reference TRBV5-1 and TRBJ2-7, is as follows: KAGVTQTPRYLIKTRGQQVTLSCSPISGHRSVSWYQQTPGQGLQFLFEYFSETQRNKGNFPGRFSGRQFSNSRSEMNVSTLELGDSALYLCASSLVAGSSFEQYFGPGTRLTVT.

In its sample, this clonotype was seen many times. V and J are TRBV7-8 and TRBJ2-5, with 9 bases fitting TRBD2. CDR3 length equals 15 residues. Trimming removed 7 bases from V and 3 bases from J; junction bases left unmatched: 9. CDR1 and CDR2 (germline): SGHVS, FQNEAQ. The CDR3 region has the DNA TGTGCCAGCACCAACAACTTAGCGGGGGAAGAGACCCAGTACTTC. Encoded protein: CASTNNLAGEETQYF.

The rearrangement joins TRBV7-2 to TRBJ2-2, with TRBD2 identical over 12 bases. V gave up 4 bases and J gave up 11 bases; unmatched junction bases: 14. CDR1 is SGHTA and CDR2 is FQGNSA in the germline V gene. This CDR3 has 17 amino acids. CDR3 sequence: CASSSPGLAGRLGELFF. CDR3 DNA: TGTGCCAGCAGCTCCCCGGGACTAGCGGGTAGGCTGGGTGAGCTGTTTTTT.

This clonotype was detected ten times or more. The chain carries TRBV7-9 and TRBJ1-1; possible D gene TRBD1, 5 bases. Trimming pared 1 base from V and 1 base from J, leaving 13 bases between. Germline assignment: CDR1 SEHNR and CDR2 FQNEAQ (reference sequence). This CDR3 has 16 residues. The CDR3 here is CASSLGAGLRNTEAFF. The CDR3 DNA is TGTGCCAGCAGCTTAGGAGCGGGACTCAGGAACACTGAAGCTTTCTTT. Full variable domain (remainder filled in from reference TRBV7-9 and TRBJ1-1): DTGVSQNPRHKITKRGQNVTFRCDPISEHNRLYWYRQTLGQGPEFLTYFQNEAQLEKSRLLSDRFSAERPKGSFSTLEIQRTEQGDSAMYLCASSLGAGLRNTEAFFGQGTRLTVV.

This clonotype was observed a few times. The chain links TRBV29-1 to TRBJ2-2, with D uncertain. The germline CDR1 and CDR2 sequences are SQVTM and ANQGSEA. CDR3 length equals 12 residues. The ends were cut back, 4 bases at V and 3 bases at J, with 6 bases in the middle. The CDR3 sequence is CSVGLDTGELFF. The CDR3 nucleotides read TGCAGCGTTGGCTTGGACACCGGGGAGCTGTTTTTT.

Many counts were recorded for this clonotype. The J gene is TRBJ2-2, the V gene TRBV7-9; 8 positions agree with TRBD1. With 9 bases clipped from V and 1 base from J, the junction kept 1 base outside the gene matches. The CDR3 is made up of 13 amino acids. Looked up from germline, CDR1 is SEHNR and CDR2 is FQNEAQ (reference sequence). The CDR3 nucleotides are TGTGCCAGGACAGGGGAGAACACCGGGGAGCTGTTTTTT. Its translation is CARTGENTGELFF.

This clonotype came up many times. J is TRBJ2-7 and V is TRBV20-1; 8 nucleotides match TRBD2. From germline, CDR1 is DFQATT and CDR2 SNEGSKA (reference sequence). The ends lost 0 bases at V and 3 bases at J; junction bases unmatched: 7. The CDR3 totals 15 residues. The CDR3 bases are TGCAGTGCTAGAGATATTCGGCGGGGGGACTACGAGCAGTACTTC. Encoded protein: CSARDIRRGDYEQYF.

The V call is TRBV20-1, the J call TRBJ1-1; the match to TRBD1 covers 12 bases. J was trimmed by 4 bases and V by 7 bases; bases with no gene match: 10. Germline lookup yields CDR1 DFQATT and CDR2 SNEGSKA (reference sequence). This CDR3 has 15 residues. The CDR3 region has the DNA TGCAGTGTTCGCCGGGACAGGGGGCGCGCCACTGAAGCTTTCTTT. Residues: CSVRRDRGRATEAFF.

The chain couples TRBV12-3 or TRBV12-4 to TRBJ2-2; 8 bases align to TRBD2. The V segment lost 3 bases and the J segment 6 bases; nucleotides outside the gene matches: 6. CDR3 length: 15 residues. The CDR3 DNA follows: TGTGCCAGCAGTTTTCCCCGACTAGCGTCCGGGGAGCTGTTTTTT. Amino acids: CASSFPRLASGELFF.

The chain has TRBV7-8 and TRBJ2-5; D possibly corresponds to TRBD1 (5 bases). CDR1 SGHVS and CDR2 FQNEAQ come from the germline V gene. Deletions cut 5 bases from V and 6 bases from J, with 13 bases between. This CDR3 has 13 amino acids. The CDR3 loop reads CASSRRQGQTQYF. The CDR3 bases are TGTGCCAGCAGCCGGCGGCAGGGTCAGACCCAGTACTTC.

Remarks on this clonotype: A much larger clone differs by one base, so this may be a read error. The genes are TRBV12-3 or TRBV12-4 and TRBJ1-1, with D possibly TRBD1 on 6 matching bases. V lost 5 bases, J lost 4 bases, and 14 bases lay in between. The CDR3 spans 14 residues. This chain's CDR3 is CASSITGLSTEAFF. The CDR3 DNA follows: TGTGCCAGCAGTATCACAGGGCTGAGCACTGAAGCTTTCTTT.